These 22 T cell receptor beta chains came from one sample sequenced in a study of blood T cell repertoires in COVID-19. TCRdb keeps only in-frame clones here, not all; method: immunoSEQ multiplex PCR. Here the sample spans hundreds of thousands of clones, approximately 90% being singletons. Sequencing used peripheral blood. Receptors were obtained from a man aged 45-65 years with COVID-19, enrolled during active disease.

In this sample, this clone turned up a few times. The chain links TRBV19 to TRBJ2-1, with 15 bases that match TRBD2. Germline CDR1 is LNHDA and CDR2 is SQIVND (reference sequence). The V and J ends lost 4 bases and 0 bases, in that order; junction bases with no gene match: 4. This CDR3 contains 18 residues. CDR3 sequence (DNA): TGTGCCAGTAGTACGGGACTAGCGGGGGGTTCCTCCTACAATGAGCAGTTCTTC. It encodes CASSTGLAGGSSYNEQFF.

The chain couples TRBV13 to TRBJ1-1; maybe TRBD1 (5 bases). V was cut by 6 bases and J by 4 bases, with 12 bases left in between. This CDR3 has 13 residues. Germline loops: CDR1 PRHDT, CDR2 FYEKMQ (reference sequence). The CDR3 nucleotides are TGTGCCAGCAGTAGCAGGGTGTCCACTGAAGCTTTCTTT. Encoded protein: CASSSRVSTEAFF. The full variable domain, its missing parts supplied by reference TRBV13 and TRBJ1-1, is AAGVIQSPRHLIKEKRETATLKCYPIPRHDTVYWYQQGPGQDPQFLISFYEKMQSDKGSIPDRFSAQQFSDYHSELNMSSLELGDSALYFCASSSRVSTEAFFGQGTRLTVV.

The V call is TRBV20-1, the J call TRBJ1-1; tentative D call: TRBD1 (6 bases). The germline gives CDR1 DFQATT, CDR2 SNEGSKA (reference sequence). The CDR3 covers 11 residues. V was pared by 5 bases and J by 11 bases, with 15 bases between. The CDR3 here is CSASQGNMAFF. The DNA for the CDR3 is TGCAGTGCTTCACAGGGAAATATGGCTTTCTTT.

The chain recombines TRBV19 with TRBJ2-2; TRBD2 is a possible D gene (5 bases). Looked up from germline, CDR1 is LNHDA and CDR2 is SQIVND (reference sequence). The CDR3 is made up of 11 amino acids. V dropped 7 bases and J dropped 7 bases, with 7 bases sitting between them. The CDR3 reads CASTTSGELFF. DNA of the CDR3: TGTGCCAGTACCACTAGCGGGGAGCTGTTTTTT.

V and J are TRBV6-5 and TRBJ2-2, with 7 nucleotides matching TRBD2. The CDR3 totals 13 residues. The J segment lost 5 bases and the V segment lost 8 bases, leaving 5 bases of the junction unmatched. The germline V gene has CDR1 MNHEY and CDR2 SVGAGI. The chain's CDR3 is CASASGGTGELFF. As DNA, the CDR3 is TGTGCCAGCGCCTCCGGGGGGACCGGGGAGCTGTTTTTT.

The chain recombines TRBV6-6 with TRBJ1-2; TRBD1 matches at 12 bases. The CDR3 is made up of 16 amino acids. V trimming: 6 bases; J trimming: 5 bases; junction bases outside the gene matches: 10. CDR1 is MNHNY, CDR2 SVGAGI, per germline (reference sequence). This CDR3 reads CASSPPGQGAPYGYTF. The CDR3 nucleotides are TGTGCCAGCAGCCCTCCGGGACAGGGGGCGCCGTATGGCTACACCTTC.

The CDR3 DNA follows: TGTGCCAGCAGCTTCGGGGACTACACAGATACGCAGTATTTT. Amino acid sequence: CASSFGDYTDTQYF. The rearrangement links TRBV7-9 to TRBJ2-3; 7 bases are a match to TRBD2. V was pared by 3 bases and J by 2 bases, with 2 bases of the junction left unmatched. This CDR3 contains 14 residues. In germline, CDR1 is SEHNR, CDR2 FQNEAQ (reference sequence).

This chain uses TRBV18 with TRBJ1-3; D is ambiguous. V was trimmed by 6 bases and J by 0 bases, leaving 18 bases between them. The CDR3 loop spans 17 amino acids. Germline loops: CDR1 KGHSH, CDR2 LQKENI. Written as DNA, the CDR3 is TGTGCCAGCTCCCCCCTTCGCCCCGGGAACTCTGGAAACACCATATATTTT. Its protein product is CASSPLRPGNSGNTIYF.

The chain is built from TRBV7-9 and TRBJ1-2; D possibly corresponds to TRBD1 (5 bases). This CDR3 is built from 14 residues. V was trimmed by 5 bases and J by 3 bases, leaving 13 bases between them. Germline CDR1 and CDR2: SEHNR and FQNEAQ (reference sequence). The CDR3 sequence is CASSARAGHYGYTF. CDR3 bases: TGTGCCAGCAGCGCCAGGGCAGGGCACTATGGCTACACCTTC.

This rearrangement joins TRBV2 to TRBJ2-2, with D tentatively TRBD2 (5 bases). The CDR3 extends over 16 amino acids. Germline loops: CDR1 SNHLY, CDR2 FYNNEI. The V gene lost 2 bases and the J gene lost 1 base, with 11 bases spanning the gap. This CDR3 is CASSESRAGNTGELFF. Here the CDR3 DNA reads TGTGCCAGCAGTGAATCGAGGGCAGGGAACACCGGGGAGCTGTTTTTT.

About this clone itself: The junction does not match germline at one end; this may be a read error. The chain uses TRBV5-1 and TRBJ2-1, with 8 bases lining up with TRBD1. Germline values: CDR1 SGHRS, CDR2 YFSETQ. This CDR3 region has 16 residues. The CDR3 loop reads CASSSSGGVIYYEQFF. The CDR3 nucleotides are TGCGCCAGCAGCTCCTCAGGGGGCGTCATCTACTATGAGCAGTTCTTC.

The V call is TRBV2, the J call TRBJ2-3; the match to TRBD2 covers 12 bases. CDR3 size: 15 residues. Germline trimming cut 6 bases from V and 5 bases from J; bases unmatched to any gene: 6. Germline V CDR1 and CDR2: SNHLY, FYNNEI. The CDR3 reads CASRKGLAGLDTQYF. CDR3 nucleotides: TGTGCCAGCAGGAAAGGACTAGCGGGACTAGATACGCAGTATTTT.

The chain couples TRBV7-9 to TRBJ1-4; D perhaps matches TRBD1 (6 bases). V gave up 1 base and J gave up 6 bases, with 9 bases separating them. Germline assignment: CDR1 SEHNR and CDR2 FQNEAQ (reference sequence). CDR3 length: 14 amino acids. CDR3 sequence (DNA): TGTGCCAGCAGCTTAGACAGGGCGGATGAAAAACTGTTTTTT. Its translation is CASSLDRADEKLFF.

This clone has only a few counts. The rearrangement links TRBV28 to TRBJ1-4; D perhaps matches TRBD1 (5 bases). V lost 5 bases to trimming and J lost 0 bases, with 10 bases between them. The CDR3 has 15 residues. CDR1 is MDHEN, CDR2 SYDVKM, per germline. The CDR3 region is CASSPGGATNEKLFF. CDR3 in DNA: TGTGCCAGCAGTCCGGGGGGTGCAACTAATGAAAAACTGTTTTTT.

The chain links TRBV9 to TRBJ2-2; 7 bases agree with TRBD2. The germline V gene encodes CDR1 SGDLS and CDR2 YYNGEE. Trimming took 0 bases from V and 4 from J; bases not matched to a gene: 9. This CDR3 spans 17 amino acids. CDR3 DNA sequence: TGTGCCAGCAGCGTAGCCCCTGGCGGGAGAGGCACCGGGGAGCTGTTTTTT. Amino acids: CASSVAPGGRGTGELFF.

The chain uses TRBV11-2 and TRBJ2-3, with 8 nucleotides matching TRBD2. Germline assignment: CDR1 SGHAT and CDR2 FQNNGV. The CDR3 covers 18 residues. Trimming removed 1 base from V and 1 base from J; junction bases left unmatched: 10. CDR3 region: CASSLGRGAGYGTDTQYF. The CDR3 DNA reads as TGTGCCAGCAGCTTAGGGCGGGGGGCTGGTTATGGCACAGATACGCAGTATTTT.

V is TRBV25-1 and J is TRBJ2-1; the match to TRBD2 covers 14 bases. Germline values: CDR1 MGHDK, CDR2 SYGVNS. The CDR3 contains 16 residues. The J segment lost 7 bases and the V segment lost 2 bases, leaving 4 bases of the junction unmatched. The CDR3 sequence is CASSEGTSGSRNEQFF. The CDR3 DNA follows: TGTGCCAGCAGTGAAGGGACTAGCGGGAGTAGAAATGAGCAGTTCTTC.

This chain joins TRBV3-1 (or the pseudogene TRBV3-2) and TRBJ2-1; 8 bases line up with TRBD2. CDR3 length: 16 residues. Unmatched junction bases numbered 6, after V lost 2 bases and J lost 3 bases. The V gene's germline CDR1 is LGHDT and CDR2 YNNKEL (reference sequence). CDR3 region: CASSQNTLAVYNEQFF. DNA of the CDR3: TGTGCCAGCAGCCAAAACACACTAGCGGTCTACAATGAGCAGTTCTTC.

V and J are TRBV19 and TRBJ2-1, with 11 bases matching TRBD2. The germline V gene has CDR1 LNHDA and CDR2 SQIVND (reference sequence). The junction had 7 bases not matched to a gene; V was cut back by 5 bases and J by 4 bases. The CDR3 contains 16 residues. CDR3 in amino acids: CASSSGTSGKYNEQFF. CDR3 sequence (DNA): TGTGCCAGTAGTTCGGGGACTAGCGGTAAATACAATGAGCAGTTCTTC.

Here the CDR3 DNA reads TGTGCCAGCAGCGTCCCCAAATTCGGAGGGGAAGCTTTCTTT. Its translation: CASSVPKFGGEAFF. The chain is built from TRBV9 and TRBJ1-1; D ambiguous. Trimming removed 2 bases from V and 8 bases from J, with 16 bases in between. Germline V lookup: CDR1 SGDLS, CDR2 YYNGEE. This CDR3 has 14 residues. The complete variable domain, with remaining parts taken from reference TRBV9 and TRBJ1-1, reads DSGVTQTPKHLITATGQRVTLRCSPRSGDLSVYWYQQSLDQGLQFLIQYYNGEERAKGNILERFSAQQFPDLHSELNLSSLELGDSALYFCASSVPKFGGEAFFGQGTRLTVV.

This clone was seen a handful of times. The rearrangement links TRBV6-2 or TRBV6-3 to TRBJ1-2, with D unclear. The V end lost 2 bases, the J end lost 6 bases, and 16 bases lay between the germline ends. Germline V gives CDR1 MNHEY, CDR2 SVGEGT. There are 15 residues in the CDR3. CDR3 sequence: CASSYNRGSVNGYTF. For the CDR3, the DNA is TGTGCCAGCAGTTACAATCGGGGAAGCGTTAATGGCTACACCTTC.

The J gene is TRBJ1-6, the V gene TRBV19, with 7 bases identical to TRBD1. CDR3 length: 15 residues. V shed 6 bases, J shed 9 bases, and the junction held 11 bases outside the gene matches. CDR1 is LNHDA and CDR2 is SQIVND in the germline V gene (reference sequence). The CDR3 nucleotides are TGTGCCAGTAGCCGGGACAGACAGTTTAGTTCACCCCTCCACTTT. Residues: CASSRDRQFSSPLHF.